This entry is about one TCR gamma chain. A much larger clone differs from this one at a single base, so this may be a read error. The length of the CDR3 is 9 residues. TCRdb reapplied CATT to the multiplex PCR reads. Of about 2,500 gamma-chain clones in the sample, roughly 18% were seen once. The receptor sequences were amplified from genomic DNA of peripheral blood mononuclear cells. These data come from a study of gamma delta lymphoproliferative disorders and STAT genes. The chain is built from TRGV10 and TRGJP1. The J gene is not listed in TCRdb, so it was assigned here from a DNA match to germline. TRGV10 is classed as an ORF, of uncertain function. The TCR comes from a human donor with gamma-delta T-cell large granular lymphocyte leukemia. Sequencing used blood. CDR3 DNA sequence: TGTGCTACTGGTCGGTTCAAGATATTT. Its protein is CATGRFKIF.